The T cell receptor (beta chain) under discussion was sequenced for a study of blood T cell repertoires in COVID-19. Germline values: CDR1 SGHNT, CDR2 YYREEE (reference sequence). The CDR3 contains 13 residues. V lost 5 bases, J lost 6 bases, and 13 bases lay in between. Original processing methods: Nucleated cell number was recorded as an estimate derived from reference gene primer amplification. The table came from immunoSEQ multiplex PCR; TCRdb's copy has only in-frame clones and leaves some out. The V and J calls and clone size are taken from that table; D and trimming were inferred from the DNA. This sample has around 330,000 clones, with more than 75% found just once.

Sequenced sample: peripheral blood. This TCR was recovered from a woman between 45 and 65 years old with active or convalescent COVID-19. The genes are TRBV5-4 and TRBJ2-3; TRBD2 might be the D (5 bases). In DNA form, the CDR3 reads TGTGCCAGCAGAGGAGGCGGTTCTGATACGCAGTATTTT. Translating gives CASRGGGSDTQYF.